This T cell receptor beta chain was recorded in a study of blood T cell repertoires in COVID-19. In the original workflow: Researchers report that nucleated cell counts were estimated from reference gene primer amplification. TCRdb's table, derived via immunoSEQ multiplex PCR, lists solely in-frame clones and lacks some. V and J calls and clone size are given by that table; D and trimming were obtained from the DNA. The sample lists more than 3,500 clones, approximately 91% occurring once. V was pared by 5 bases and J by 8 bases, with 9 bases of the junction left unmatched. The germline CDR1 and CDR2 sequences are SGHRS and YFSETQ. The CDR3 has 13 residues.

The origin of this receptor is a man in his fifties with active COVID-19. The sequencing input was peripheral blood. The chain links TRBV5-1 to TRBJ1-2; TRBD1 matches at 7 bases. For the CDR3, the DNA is TGCGCCAGCAGGTGGGACAGACCAAGCGGCTACACCTTC. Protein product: CASRWDRPSGYTF.